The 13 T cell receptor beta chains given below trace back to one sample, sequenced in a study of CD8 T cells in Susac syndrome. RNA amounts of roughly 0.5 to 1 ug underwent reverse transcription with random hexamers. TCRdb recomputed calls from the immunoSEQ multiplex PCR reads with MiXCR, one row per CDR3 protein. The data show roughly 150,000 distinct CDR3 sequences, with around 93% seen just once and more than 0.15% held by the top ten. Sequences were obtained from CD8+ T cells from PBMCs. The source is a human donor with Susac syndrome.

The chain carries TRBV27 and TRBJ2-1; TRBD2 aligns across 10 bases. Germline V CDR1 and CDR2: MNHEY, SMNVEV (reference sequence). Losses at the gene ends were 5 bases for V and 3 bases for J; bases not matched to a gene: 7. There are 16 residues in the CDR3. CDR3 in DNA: TGTGCCAGCAGTCTCTCGAGCGGGAGGGTCTACAATGAGCAGTTCTTC. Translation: CASSLSSGRVYNEQFF.

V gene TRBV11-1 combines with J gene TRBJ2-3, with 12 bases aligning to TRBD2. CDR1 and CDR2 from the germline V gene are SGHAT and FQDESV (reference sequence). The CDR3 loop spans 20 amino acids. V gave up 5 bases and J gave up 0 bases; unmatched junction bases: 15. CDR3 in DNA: TGTGCCAGCAGCCCTCTCCCGGGACTAGCGGGTGCCGAGAGCACAGATACGCAGTATTTT. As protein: CASSPLPGLAGAESTDTQYF.

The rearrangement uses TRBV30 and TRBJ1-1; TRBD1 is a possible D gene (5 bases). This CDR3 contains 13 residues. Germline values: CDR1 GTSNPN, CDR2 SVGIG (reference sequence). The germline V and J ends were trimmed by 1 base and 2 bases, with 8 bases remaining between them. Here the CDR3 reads CAWSGQGNTEAFF. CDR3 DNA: TGTGCCTGGAGTGGCCAGGGAAACACTGAAGCTTTCTTT.

DNA of the CDR3: TGTGCCAGCAGCGTAGACGGGCAAGCTGGGGTCTACAATGAGCAGTTCTTC. This gives the protein CASSVDGQAGVYNEQFF. The V gene is TRBV9, the J gene TRBJ2-1; D gene ambiguous. V was cut by 0 bases and J by 3 bases, with 16 bases left in between. The germline V gene encodes CDR1 SGDLS and CDR2 YYNGEE. The CDR3 has 17 amino acids. Full variable domain (outside the CDR3, taken from reference TRBV9 and TRBJ2-1): DSGVTQTPKHLITATGQRVTLRCSPRSGDLSVYWYQQSLDQGLQFLIQYYNGEERAKGNILERFSAQQFPDLHSELNLSSLELGDSALYFCASSVDGQAGVYNEQFFGPGTRLTVL.

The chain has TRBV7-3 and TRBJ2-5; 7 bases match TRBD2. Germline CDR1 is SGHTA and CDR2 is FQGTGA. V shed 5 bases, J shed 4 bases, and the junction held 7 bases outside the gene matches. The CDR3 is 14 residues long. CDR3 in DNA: TGTGCCAGCAGCCCCCTGGGAGGGCCAGAGACCCAGTACTTC. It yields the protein CASSPLGGPETQYF. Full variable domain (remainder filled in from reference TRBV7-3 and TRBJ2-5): GAGVSQTPSNKVTEKGKYVELRCDPISGHTALYWYRQSLGQGPEFLIYFQGTGAADDSGLPNDRFFAVRPEGSVSTLKIQRTERGDSAVYLCASSPLGGPETQYFGPGTRLLVL.

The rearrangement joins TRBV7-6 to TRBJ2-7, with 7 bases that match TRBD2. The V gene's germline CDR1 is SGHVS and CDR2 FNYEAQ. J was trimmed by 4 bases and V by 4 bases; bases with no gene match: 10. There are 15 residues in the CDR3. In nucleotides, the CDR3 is TGTGCCAGCAGCTACGGCGGGAGTTCTTCGTACGAGCAGTACTTC. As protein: CASSYGGSSSYEQYF.

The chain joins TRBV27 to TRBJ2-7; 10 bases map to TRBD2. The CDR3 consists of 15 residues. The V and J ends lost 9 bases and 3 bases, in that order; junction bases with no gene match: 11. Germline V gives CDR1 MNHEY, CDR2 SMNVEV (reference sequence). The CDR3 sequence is CASNRGTSAIYEQYF. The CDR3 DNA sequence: TGTGCCAGTAACAGGGGGACTAGCGCAATCTACGAGCAGTACTTC.

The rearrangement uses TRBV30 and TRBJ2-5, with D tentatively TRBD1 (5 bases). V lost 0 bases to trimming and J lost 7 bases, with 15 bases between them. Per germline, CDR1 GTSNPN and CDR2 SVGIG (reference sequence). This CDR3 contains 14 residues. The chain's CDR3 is CAWSVGVGVGTQYF. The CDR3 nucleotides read TGTGCCTGGAGTGTAGGGGTGGGCGTGGGGACCCAGTACTTC.

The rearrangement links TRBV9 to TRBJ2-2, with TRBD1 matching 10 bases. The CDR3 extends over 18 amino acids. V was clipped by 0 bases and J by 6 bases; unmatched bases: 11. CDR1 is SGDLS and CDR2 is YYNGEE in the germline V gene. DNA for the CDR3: TGTGCCAGCAGCGTAGAGGATTCCGGGACAGGGGACCCCGGGGAGCTGTTTTTT. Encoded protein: CASSVEDSGTGDPGELFF.

The CDR3 region has the DNA TGTGCCAGCATGGAGGGAGCCTACGAGCAGTACTTC. Its translation: CASMEGAYEQYF. The rearrangement uses TRBV28 and TRBJ2-7; D perhaps matches TRBD2 (6 bases). Trimming took 7 bases from V and 2 from J, leaving 9 bases between them. This CDR3 comprises 12 residues. Per germline, CDR1 MDHEN and CDR2 SYDVKM.

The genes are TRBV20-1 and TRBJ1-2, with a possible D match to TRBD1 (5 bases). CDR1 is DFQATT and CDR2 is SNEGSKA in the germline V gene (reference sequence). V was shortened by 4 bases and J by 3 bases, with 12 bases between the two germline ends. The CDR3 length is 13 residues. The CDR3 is CSATVRQHYGYTF. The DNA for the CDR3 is TGCAGTGCTACGGTTCGACAGCACTATGGCTACACCTTC.

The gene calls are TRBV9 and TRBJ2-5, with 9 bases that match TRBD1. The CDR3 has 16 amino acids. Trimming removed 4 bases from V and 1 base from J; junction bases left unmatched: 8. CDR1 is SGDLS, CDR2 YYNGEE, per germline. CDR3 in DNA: TGTGCCAGCAGCACCCGACAGGGGGGAGCCCAAGAGACCCAGTACTTC. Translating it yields CASSTRQGGAQETQYF.

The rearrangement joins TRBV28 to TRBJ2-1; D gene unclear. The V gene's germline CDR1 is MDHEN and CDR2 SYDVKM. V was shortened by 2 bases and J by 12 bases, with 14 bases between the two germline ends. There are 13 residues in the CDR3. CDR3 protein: CASSLRPALGQFF. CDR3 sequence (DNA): TGTGCCAGCAGTTTACGGCCAGCCCTAGGGCAGTTCTTC.